The 3 T cell receptor beta chains below were found in one sample sequenced in a study of blood T cell repertoires in COVID-19. Sequencing was performed with immunoSEQ multiplex PCR; in TCRdb, only in-frame clones are kept and a portion is missing. This table holds about 220,000 clones, 70% to 85% found once. The sample comprised PBMCs or T cells enriched from blood (not recorded which). The receptors were sampled from a woman aged 60-75 years who had recovered from COVID-19.

The chain couples TRBV6-2 or TRBV6-3 to TRBJ1-1; D gene uncertain. The CDR3 covers 13 residues. Per germline, CDR1 MNHEY and CDR2 SVGEGT. Trimming shortened V by 0 bases and J by 5 bases, and 7 bases separated the two germline ends. CDR3 protein: CASSYSDSTEAFF. The CDR3 DNA reads as TGTGCCAGCAGTTACTCCGACTCGACTGAAGCTTTCTTT.

The rearrangement uses TRBV15 and TRBJ1-1; 9 nucleotides align to TRBD1. The CDR3 has 15 amino acids. J lost 7 bases, V lost 0 bases, and 6 bases had no gene match. Germline values: CDR1 LNHNV, CDR2 YYDKDF (reference sequence). This CDR3 is CATSRDRGTGSEAFF. For the CDR3, the DNA is TGTGCCACCAGCAGAGACCGGGGGACAGGGAGTGAAGCTTTCTTT.

This sequence joins TRBV4-3 and TRBJ2-7; 10 positions match TRBD2. CDR3 length: 16 amino acids. J gave up 3 bases and V 1 base, and 6 bases lay outside the gene matches. Germline CDR1 and CDR2: LGHNA and YSLEER. CDR3 DNA sequence: TGCGCCAGCAGCCAAGTTAGGACTAGCGGAATCTACGAGCAGTACTTC. It codes for CASSQVRTSGIYEQYF.